A selection of T cell receptor beta chains follows, all from one sample in a study of T cells after yellow fever vaccination. TCRdb redid the calling of the 5' RACE reads with MiXCR, one entry per CDR3 protein. The sample lists 120,000 or so distinct CDR3 sequences, approximately 14% occurring once. The material sequenced was CD8+ T cells sorted from PBMCs, taken 5 days after the yellow fever booster vaccination. These receptors originate from a man aged 18 to 29 who received the YFV17D yellow fever vaccine. Each CDR3 is given with its conserved first and last residue. The order of the fields is CDR3 protein, J gene, V gene.

cdr3_aa: CASSQRREGTEAFF
j_call: TRBJ1-1
v_call: TRBV14

cdr3_aa: CASSLGRNNEQFF
j_call: TRBJ2-1
v_call: TRBV11-2

cdr3_aa: CASSQGVSGANVLTF
j_call: TRBJ2-6
v_call: TRBV28

cdr3_aa: CASSSKFNQPQHF
j_call: TRBJ1-5
v_call: TRBV7-9

cdr3_aa: CASNREGVAAFF
j_call: TRBJ1-1
v_call: TRBV2

cdr3_aa: CASNNRKRLAGGPVETQYF
j_call: TRBJ2-5
v_call: TRBV7-9

cdr3_aa: CASSGLAGGGSSETQYF
j_call: TRBJ2-5
v_call: TRBV9

cdr3_aa: CASSTGQGGNSPLHF
j_call: TRBJ1-6
v_call: TRBV5-1

cdr3_aa: CASSSAVGYEQYF
j_call: TRBJ2-7
v_call: TRBV11-2

cdr3_aa: CASSLWDTSLHF
j_call: TRBJ1-6
v_call: TRBV6-2/TRBV6-3

cdr3_aa: CASSPVGETQYF
j_call: TRBJ2-5
v_call: TRBV12-3/TRBV12-4

cdr3_aa: CASSLKVGGYEQYF
j_call: TRBJ2-7
v_call: TRBV27

cdr3_aa: CASSFGGSLFF
j_call: TRBJ1-4
v_call: TRBV7-9

cdr3_aa: CASSLWGKIQETQYF
j_call: TRBJ2-5
v_call: TRBV3-1

cdr3_aa: CASSYSRTGLVNQPQHF
j_call: TRBJ1-5
v_call: TRBV6-2/TRBV6-3

cdr3_aa: CASSQDKEPALYEQYF
j_call: TRBJ2-7
v_call: TRBV4-1

cdr3_aa: CASSFEPGELFF
j_call: TRBJ2-2
v_call: TRBV5-1

cdr3_aa: CASIVTLSSYNEQFF
j_call: TRBJ2-1
v_call: TRBV6-6

cdr3_aa: CASTVGGGTDTQYF
j_call: TRBJ2-3
v_call: TRBV9

cdr3_aa: CASTSSGGPLEQYF
j_call: TRBJ2-7
v_call: TRBV11-2

cdr3_aa: CASSLGQFRVGYTF
j_call: TRBJ1-2
v_call: TRBV6-2/TRBV6-3

cdr3_aa: CASSRLGGSNTIYF
j_call: TRBJ1-3
v_call: TRBV27

cdr3_aa: CASSLVGGEINGYTF
j_call: TRBJ1-2
v_call: TRBV7-9

cdr3_aa: CASSLGGELEQYF
j_call: TRBJ2-7
v_call: TRBV5-1

cdr3_aa: CASSPAPGTTDTQYF
j_call: TRBJ2-3
v_call: TRBV7-9

cdr3_aa: CASSWGSYEQYF
j_call: TRBJ2-7
v_call: TRBV5-4

cdr3_aa: CASSLGGQETQYF
j_call: TRBJ2-5
v_call: TRBV5-6

cdr3_aa: CASSLFQGAEETQYF
j_call: TRBJ2-5
v_call: TRBV7-9

cdr3_aa: CASSYSSEWGDTQYF
j_call: TRBJ2-3
v_call: TRBV6-5

cdr3_aa: CASSPRDPRGTGELFF
j_call: TRBJ2-2
v_call: TRBV5-1

cdr3_aa: CASSTGFTGELFF
j_call: TRBJ2-2
v_call: TRBV19

cdr3_aa: CASSSVPSRGNEQFF
j_call: TRBJ2-1
v_call: TRBV7-9

cdr3_aa: CASSLGQGTTGELFF
j_call: TRBJ2-2
v_call: TRBV7-6